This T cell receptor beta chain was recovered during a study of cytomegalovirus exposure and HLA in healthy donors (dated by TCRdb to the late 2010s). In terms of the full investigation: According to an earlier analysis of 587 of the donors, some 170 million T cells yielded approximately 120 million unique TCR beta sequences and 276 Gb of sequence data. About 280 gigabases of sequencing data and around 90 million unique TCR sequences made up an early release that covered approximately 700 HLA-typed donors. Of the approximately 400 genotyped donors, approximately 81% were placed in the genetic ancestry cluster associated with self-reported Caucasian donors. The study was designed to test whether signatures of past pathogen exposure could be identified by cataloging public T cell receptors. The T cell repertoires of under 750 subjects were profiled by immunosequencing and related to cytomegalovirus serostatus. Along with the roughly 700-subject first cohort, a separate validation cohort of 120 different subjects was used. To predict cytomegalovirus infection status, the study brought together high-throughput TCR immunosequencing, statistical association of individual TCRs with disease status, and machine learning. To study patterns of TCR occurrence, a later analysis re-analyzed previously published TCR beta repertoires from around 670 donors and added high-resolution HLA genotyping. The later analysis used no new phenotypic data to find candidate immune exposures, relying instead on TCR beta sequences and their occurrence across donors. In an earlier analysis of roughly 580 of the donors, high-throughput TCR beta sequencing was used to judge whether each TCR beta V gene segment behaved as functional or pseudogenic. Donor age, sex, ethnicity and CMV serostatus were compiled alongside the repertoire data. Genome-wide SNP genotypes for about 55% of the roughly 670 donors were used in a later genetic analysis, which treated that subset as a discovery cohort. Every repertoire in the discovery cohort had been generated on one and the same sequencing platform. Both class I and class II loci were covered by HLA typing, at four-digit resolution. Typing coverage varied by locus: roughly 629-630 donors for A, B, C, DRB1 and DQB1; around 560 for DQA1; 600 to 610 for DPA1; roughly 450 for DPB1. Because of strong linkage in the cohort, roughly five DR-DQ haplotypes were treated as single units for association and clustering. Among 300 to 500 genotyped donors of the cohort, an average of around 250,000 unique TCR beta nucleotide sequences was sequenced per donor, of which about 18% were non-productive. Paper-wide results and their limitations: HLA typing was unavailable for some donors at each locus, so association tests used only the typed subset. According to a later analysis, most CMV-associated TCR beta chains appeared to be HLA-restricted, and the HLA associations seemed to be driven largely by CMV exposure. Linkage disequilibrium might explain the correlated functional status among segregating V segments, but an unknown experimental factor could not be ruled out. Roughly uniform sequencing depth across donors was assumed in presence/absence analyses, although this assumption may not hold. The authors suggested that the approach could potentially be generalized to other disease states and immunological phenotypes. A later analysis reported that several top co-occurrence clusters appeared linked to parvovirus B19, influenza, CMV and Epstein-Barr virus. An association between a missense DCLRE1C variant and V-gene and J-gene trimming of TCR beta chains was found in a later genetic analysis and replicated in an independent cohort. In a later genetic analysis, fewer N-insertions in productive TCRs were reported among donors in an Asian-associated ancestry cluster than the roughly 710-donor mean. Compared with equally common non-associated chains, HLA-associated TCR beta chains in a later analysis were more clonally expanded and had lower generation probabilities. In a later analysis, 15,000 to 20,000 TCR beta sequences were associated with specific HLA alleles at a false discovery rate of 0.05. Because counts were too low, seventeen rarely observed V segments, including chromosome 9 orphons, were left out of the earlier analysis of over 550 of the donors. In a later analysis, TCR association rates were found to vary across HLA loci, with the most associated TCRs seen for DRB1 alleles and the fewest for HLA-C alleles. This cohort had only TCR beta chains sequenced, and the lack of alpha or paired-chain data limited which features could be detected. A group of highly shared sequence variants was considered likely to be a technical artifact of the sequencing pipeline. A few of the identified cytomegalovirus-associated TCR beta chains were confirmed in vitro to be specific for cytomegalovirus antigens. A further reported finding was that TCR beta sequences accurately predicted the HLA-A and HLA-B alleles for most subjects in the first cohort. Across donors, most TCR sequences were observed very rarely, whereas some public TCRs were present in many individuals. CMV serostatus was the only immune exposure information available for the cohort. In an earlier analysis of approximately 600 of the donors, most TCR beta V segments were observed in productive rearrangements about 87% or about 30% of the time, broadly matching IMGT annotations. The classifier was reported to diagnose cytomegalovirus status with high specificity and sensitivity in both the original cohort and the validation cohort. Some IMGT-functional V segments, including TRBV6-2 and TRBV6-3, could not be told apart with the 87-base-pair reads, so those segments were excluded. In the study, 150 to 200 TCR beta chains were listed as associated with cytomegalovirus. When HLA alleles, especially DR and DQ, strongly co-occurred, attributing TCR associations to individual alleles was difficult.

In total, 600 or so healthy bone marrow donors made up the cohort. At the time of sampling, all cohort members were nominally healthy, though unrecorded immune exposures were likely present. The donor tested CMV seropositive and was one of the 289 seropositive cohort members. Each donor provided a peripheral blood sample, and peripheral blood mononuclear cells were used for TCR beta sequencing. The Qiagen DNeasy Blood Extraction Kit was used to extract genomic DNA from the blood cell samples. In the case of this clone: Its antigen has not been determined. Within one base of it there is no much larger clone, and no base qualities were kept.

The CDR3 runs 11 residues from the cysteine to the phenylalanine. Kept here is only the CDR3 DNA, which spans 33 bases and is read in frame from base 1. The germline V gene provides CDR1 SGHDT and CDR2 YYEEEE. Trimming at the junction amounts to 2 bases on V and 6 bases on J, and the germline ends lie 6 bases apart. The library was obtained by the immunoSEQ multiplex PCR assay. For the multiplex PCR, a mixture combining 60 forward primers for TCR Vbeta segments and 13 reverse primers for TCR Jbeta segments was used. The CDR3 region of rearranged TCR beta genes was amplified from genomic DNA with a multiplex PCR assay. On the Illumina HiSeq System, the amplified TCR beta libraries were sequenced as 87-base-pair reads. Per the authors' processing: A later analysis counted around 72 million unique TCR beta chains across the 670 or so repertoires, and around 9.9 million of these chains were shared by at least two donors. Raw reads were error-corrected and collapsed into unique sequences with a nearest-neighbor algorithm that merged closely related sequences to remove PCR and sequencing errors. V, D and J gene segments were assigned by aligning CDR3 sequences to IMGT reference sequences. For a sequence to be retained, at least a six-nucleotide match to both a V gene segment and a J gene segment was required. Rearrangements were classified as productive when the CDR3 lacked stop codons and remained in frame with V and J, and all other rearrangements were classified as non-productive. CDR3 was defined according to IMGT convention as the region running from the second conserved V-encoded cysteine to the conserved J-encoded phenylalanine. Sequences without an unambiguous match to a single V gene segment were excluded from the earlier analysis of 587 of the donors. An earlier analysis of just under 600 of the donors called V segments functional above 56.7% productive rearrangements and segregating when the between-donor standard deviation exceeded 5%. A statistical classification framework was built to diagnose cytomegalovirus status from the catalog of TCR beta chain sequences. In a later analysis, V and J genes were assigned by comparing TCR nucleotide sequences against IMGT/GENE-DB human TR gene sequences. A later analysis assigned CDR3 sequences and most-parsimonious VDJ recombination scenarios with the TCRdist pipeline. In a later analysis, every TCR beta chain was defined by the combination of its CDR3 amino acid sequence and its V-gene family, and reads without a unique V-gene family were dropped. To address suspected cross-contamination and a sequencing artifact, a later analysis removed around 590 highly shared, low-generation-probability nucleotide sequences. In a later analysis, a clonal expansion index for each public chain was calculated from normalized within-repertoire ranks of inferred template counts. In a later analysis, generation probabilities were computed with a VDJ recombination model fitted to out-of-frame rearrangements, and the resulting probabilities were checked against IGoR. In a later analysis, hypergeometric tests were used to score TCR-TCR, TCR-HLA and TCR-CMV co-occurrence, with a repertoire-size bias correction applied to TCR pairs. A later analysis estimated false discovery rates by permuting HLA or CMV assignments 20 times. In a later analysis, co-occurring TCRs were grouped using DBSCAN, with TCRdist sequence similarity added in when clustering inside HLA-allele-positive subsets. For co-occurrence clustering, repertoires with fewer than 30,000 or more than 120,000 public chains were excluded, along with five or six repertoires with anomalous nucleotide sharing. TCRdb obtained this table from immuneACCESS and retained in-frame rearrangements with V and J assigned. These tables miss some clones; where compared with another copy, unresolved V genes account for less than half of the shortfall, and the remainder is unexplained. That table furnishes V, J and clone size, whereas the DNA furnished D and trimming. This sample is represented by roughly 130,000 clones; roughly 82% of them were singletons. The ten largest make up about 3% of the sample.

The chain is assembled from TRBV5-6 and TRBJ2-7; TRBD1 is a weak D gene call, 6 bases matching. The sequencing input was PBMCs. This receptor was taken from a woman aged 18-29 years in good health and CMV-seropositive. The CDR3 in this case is CASSFRGEQYF. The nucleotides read TGTGCCAGCAGCTTCAGGGGCGAGCAGTACTTC.